This is a list of T cell receptor beta chains from one sample in a study of cytomegalovirus exposure and HLA in healthy donors. Some clones are missing from TCRdb's copy, which holds only in-frame ones; the method was immunoSEQ multiplex PCR. The sample shows over 200,000 clones, roughly 87% of them seen only once. The sequenced material came from PBMCs. The receptors here all came from a woman aged 18-29 years in good health and CMV-seropositive. CDR3s include the opening cysteine and the closing phenylalanine or tryptophan. D genes are given only for firm matches. Not every row has a clone size; where given, it reads once, few, many or a size class.

J | D | V | size | CDR3 | DNA
TRBJ1-5 | - | TRBV7-9 | - | CASSSQGSPNQPQHF | TGTGCCAGCAGCTCCCAGGGTTCTCCCAATCAGCCCCAGCATTTT
TRBJ1-1 | - | TRBV5-6 | - | CASSLVWTDELTEAFF | TGTGCCAGCAGCTTGGTATGGACTGACGAGCTCACTGAAGCTTTCTTT
TRBJ1-1 | TRBD1 | TRBV7-6 | - | CASSRPTGGNTEAFF | TGTGCCAGCAGCCGCCCGACAGGGGGGAACACTGAAGCTTTCTTT
TRBJ1-3 | - | TRBV2 | - | CASSEGMRGTGNTIYF | TGTGCCAGCAGTGAGGGGATGCGGGGCACTGGAAACACCATATATTTT
TRBJ2-1 | TRBD2 | TRBV9 | - | CASSAGTSNYNEQFF | TGTGCCAGCAGCGCCGGGACTAGCAATTACAATGAGCAGTTCTTC
TRBJ2-1 | - | TRBV29-1 | - | CSVSLGTNEQFF | TGCAGCGTCTCACTAGGAACCAATGAGCAGTTCTTC
TRBJ1-5 | - | TRBV6-1 | - | CASSETGLGAQHF | TGTGCCAGCAGTGAAACCGGCCTCGGGGCCCAGCATTTT
TRBJ2-7 | TRBD2 | TRBV30 | once | CAWTKGLADYEQYF | TGTGCCTGGACTAAGGGACTAGCGGACTACGAGCAGTACTTC
TRBJ2-7 | - | TRBV7-9 | - | CASSFAPGGFSYEQYF | TGTGCCAGCAGCTTCGCCCCAGGGGGGTTCTCCTACGAGCAGTACTTC
TRBJ1-3 | - | TRBV29-1 | few | CSVKGDTIYF | TGCAGCGTTAAGGGGGACACCATATATTTT
TRBJ1-1 | - | TRBV11-2 | - | CASSPGQLNTEAFF | TGTGCCAGCAGCCCGGGACAACTGAACACTGAAGCTTTCTTT
TRBJ2-7 | TRBD2 | TRBV28 | - | CASSPTSGRAGEQYF | TGTGCCAGCAGTCCTACTAGCGGGAGGGCCGGCGAGCAGTACTTC
TRBJ2-4 | TRBD2 | TRBV9 | - | CASSVGTTSGSLNIQYF | TGTGCCAGCAGCGTAGGGACGACTAGCGGGAGCCTCAACATTCAGTACTTC